This section outlines one T cell receptor beta chain sequence together with its context. Its antigen is unknown. PCR was performed using 60 Vbeta and 13 Jbeta primers. This table comes from immunoSEQ multiplex PCR, and its TCRdb copy is limited to in-frame clones, with some not included. The sample has about 160,000 clones; approximately 80% are singletons. The germline CDR1 and CDR2 sequences are MDHEN and SYDVKM. Losses at the gene ends were 7 bases for V and 5 bases for J; bases not matched to a gene: 10. The CDR3 sequence is 14 residues long. The data belong to a study of cytomegalovirus exposure and HLA in healthy donors. Study-level points and caveats: Cytomegalovirus-associated status was assigned to some 160 TCR beta chains.

The V gene is TRBV28, the J gene TRBJ2-7, with 8 positions matching TRBD2. The receptor's source is a woman between 50 and 59 years old in good health and CMV-seronegative. The specimen sequenced was PBMCs. As DNA, the CDR3 is TGTGCCAGCACCATCGGGAGGGCAGTCAACGAGCAGTACTTC. This sequence encodes CASTIGRAVNEQYF.